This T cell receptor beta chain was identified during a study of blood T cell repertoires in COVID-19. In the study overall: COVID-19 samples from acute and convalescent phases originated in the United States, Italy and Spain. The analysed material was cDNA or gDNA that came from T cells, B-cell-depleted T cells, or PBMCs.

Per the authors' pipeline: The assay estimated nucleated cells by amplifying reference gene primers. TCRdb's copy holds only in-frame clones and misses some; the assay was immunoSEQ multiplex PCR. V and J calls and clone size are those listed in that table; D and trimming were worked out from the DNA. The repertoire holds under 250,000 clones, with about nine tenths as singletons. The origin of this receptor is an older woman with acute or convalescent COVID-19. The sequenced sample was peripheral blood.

CDR3 DNA sequence: TGTGCCAGCAGCCAAGGGCCGACTAGCGGGCCCTCCTACGAGCAGTACTTC. This gives the protein CASSQGPTSGPSYEQYF. V and J are TRBV4-2 and TRBJ2-7, with 10 nucleotides matching TRBD2. The J segment lost 0 bases and the V segment lost 1 base, leaving 6 bases of the junction unmatched. Per germline, CDR1 LGHNA and CDR2 YNFKEQ. The CDR3 loop spans 17 amino acids.